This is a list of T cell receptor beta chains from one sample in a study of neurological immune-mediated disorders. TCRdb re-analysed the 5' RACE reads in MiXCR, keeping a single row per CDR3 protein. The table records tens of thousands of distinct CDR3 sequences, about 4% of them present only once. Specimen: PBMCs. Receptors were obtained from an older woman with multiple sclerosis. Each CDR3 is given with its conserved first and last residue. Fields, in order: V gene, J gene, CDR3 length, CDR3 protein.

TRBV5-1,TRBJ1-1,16,CASSRLGGIKNTEAFF
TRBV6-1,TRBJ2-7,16,CASSAPGQGISYEQYF
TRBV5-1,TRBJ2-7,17,CASSLGVDRASSYEQYF
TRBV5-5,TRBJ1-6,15,CASSLDRGPDSPLHF
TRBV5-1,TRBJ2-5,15,CASSYRTGGQETQYF
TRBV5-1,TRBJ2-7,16,CASSLIASGINGEQYF
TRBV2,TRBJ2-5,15,CASSARGDPGETQYF
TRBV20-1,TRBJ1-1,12,CSARDGGAGAFF
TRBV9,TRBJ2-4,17,CASSSHGGRKAKNIQYF
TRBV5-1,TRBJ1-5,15,CASSYGGGSNQPQHF
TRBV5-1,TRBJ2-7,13,CASSAGQSYEQYF
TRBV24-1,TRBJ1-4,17,CATSDLWGSATNEKLFF
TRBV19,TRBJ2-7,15,CASSPLAGGPHEQYF
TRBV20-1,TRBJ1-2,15,CSARLRRDRGERNTF
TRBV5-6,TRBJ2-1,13,CASSPGRDNEQFF
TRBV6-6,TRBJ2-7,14,CASRPPGQGYEQYF
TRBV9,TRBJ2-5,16,CASSLRLAGGSETQYF
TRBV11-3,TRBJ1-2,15,CASSLAQGQTYGYTF
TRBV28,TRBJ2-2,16,CASSFGTDYGGGELFF
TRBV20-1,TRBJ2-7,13,CSGWGTSSYEQYF
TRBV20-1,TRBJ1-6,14,CSAREGQGKAPLHF
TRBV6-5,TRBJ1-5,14,CASSYAGASQPQHF
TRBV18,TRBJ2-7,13,CASPPVAGYEQYF
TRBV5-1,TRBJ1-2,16,CASSLASGLGNGGYTF
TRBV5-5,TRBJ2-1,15,CASSPGGHSYNEQFF
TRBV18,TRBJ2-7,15,CANSQPGLSSYEQYF
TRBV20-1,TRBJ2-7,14,CSAYGQGATYEQYF